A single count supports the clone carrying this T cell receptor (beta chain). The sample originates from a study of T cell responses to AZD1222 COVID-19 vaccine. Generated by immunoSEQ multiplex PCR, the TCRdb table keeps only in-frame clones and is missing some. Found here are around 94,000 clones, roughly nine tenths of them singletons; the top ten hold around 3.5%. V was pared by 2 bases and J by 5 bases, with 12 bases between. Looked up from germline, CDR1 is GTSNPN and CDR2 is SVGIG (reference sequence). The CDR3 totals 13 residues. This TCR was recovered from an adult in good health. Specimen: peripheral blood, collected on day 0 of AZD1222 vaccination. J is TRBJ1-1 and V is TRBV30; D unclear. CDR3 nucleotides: TGTGCCTGGAGTACGGGGATCGGGACTGAAGCTTTCTTT. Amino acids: CAWSTGIGTEAFF.